The text below deals with one T cell receptor (beta chain). What it binds is unknown. This sample is drawn from a study of T-cell memory formation after mild COVID-19. Background on the study: Clusters were largely donor specific. Study-level points and caveats: Day 37-peaking second-wave clones had unconfirmed SARS-CoV-2 specificity. Clones that shrank (day 15 to 85) were balanced CD4/CD8, whereas later expanders leaned CD4+.

Barcoded TCR alpha and TCR beta cDNA libraries with UMIs came from 5'RACE using constant-segment primers. TCRdb processed the 5' RACE reads anew with MiXCR; each CDR3 protein has one entry. The sample shows around 510,000 distinct CDR3 sequences, less than 25% of them seen only once. Germline values: CDR1 MNHNY, CDR2 SVGAGI (reference sequence). Trimming stripped 4 bases from V and 1 base from J, with 10 bases between. This CDR3 spans 14 amino acids. Material: PBMCs or a T cell subset sorted from them (not recorded which). The chain carries TRBV6-6 and TRBJ2-5; D possibly corresponds to TRBD2 (6 bases). The origin of this receptor is an adult woman who had mild COVID-19 (a few samples of this study predate the infection). Cell type and time point are not known. The CDR3 nucleotides read TGTGCCAGCAGTTCCCTGACTAGCCAAGAGACCCAGTACTTC. This sequence encodes CASSSLTSQETQYF.